This passage covers 26 T cell receptor beta chains from one sample sequenced in a study of blood T cell repertoires in COVID-19. Only in-frame clones appear in the TCRdb table, and some are missing; sequencing was by immunoSEQ multiplex PCR. The table has 150,000 to 200,000 clones, under 85% seen once. Input material: peripheral blood. The receptors shown here come from a man in his 70s with acute or convalescent COVID-19.

This chain joins TRBV27 and TRBJ2-1; TRBD1 is a possible D gene (6 bases). Trimming left V 6 bases short and J 6 bases short, with 9 bases between. The CDR3 extends over 12 amino acids. Germline CDR1 is MNHEY and CDR2 is SMNVEV (reference sequence). The CDR3: CASSRTVNEQFF. In nucleotides, the CDR3 is TGTGCCAGCAGCCGGACAGTCAATGAGCAGTTCTTC.

The chain has TRBV29-1 and TRBJ1-2; D remains ambiguous. The V end was cut by 6 bases, the J end by 0 bases, with 8 bases between. Germline lookup yields CDR1 SQVTM and CDR2 ANQGSEA. This CDR3 is built from 12 residues. The CDR3 DNA reads TGCAGCGTCCTATATTCTAACTATGGCTACACCTTC. This gives the protein CSVLYSNYGYTF.

The chain carries TRBV4-1 and TRBJ1-1, with D possibly TRBD1 on 6 matching bases. The germline gives CDR1 MGHRA, CDR2 YSYEKL. The V gene lost 4 bases and the J gene lost 0 bases, with 18 bases spanning the gap. The CDR3 is 17 amino acids. In DNA form, the CDR3 reads TGCGCCAGCAGCCCAGACGGACAGCTCGTTATGAACACTGAAGCTTTCTTT. Its translation: CASSPDGQLVMNTEAFF.

This chain connects TRBV7-6 to TRBJ1-2; D is possibly TRBD1 (6 bases). Germline CDR1 SGHVS, CDR2 FNYEAQ. V was clipped by 5 bases and J by 2 bases, with 12 bases between them. The CDR3 runs to 14 residues. The CDR3 DNA reads TGTGCCAGCAGCACCGGAACAGGGAACTATGGCTACACCTTC. Amino acids: CASSTGTGNYGYTF.

This chain joins TRBV18 and TRBJ1-5; 9 nucleotides line up with TRBD1. CDR1 is KGHSH, CDR2 LQKENI, per germline. After removal of 4 bases from V and 6 bases from J, the junction contained 7 bases not matched to a gene. This CDR3 has 15 amino acids. The chain's CDR3 is CASSLTGTGFQPQHF. CDR3 bases: TGTGCCAGCTCACTAACCGGGACAGGGTTTCAGCCCCAGCATTTT.

The chain is built from TRBV28 and TRBJ1-5, with 9 bases fitting TRBD1. The germline V gene encodes CDR1 MDHEN and CDR2 SYDVKM. V trimming: 4 bases; J trimming: 6 bases; junction bases outside the gene matches: 10. The CDR3 is 16 residues long. The CDR3 nucleotides read TGTGCCAGCAGTTCAGGACAGGGGTTGGGGATTCAGCCCCAGCATTTT. Translated: CASSSGQGLGIQPQHF.

V and J are TRBV28 and TRBJ2-1; maybe TRBD2 (6 bases). Deletions cut 4 bases from V and 12 bases from J, with 19 bases between. The V gene's germline CDR1 is MDHEN and CDR2 SYDVKM. This CDR3 is 14 amino acids long. Written as DNA, the CDR3 is TGTGCCAGCAGTTCCCAGGGAGGCCGTCACGGGCAGTTCTTC. Protein product: CASSSQGGRHGQFF. The complete variable domain, with remaining parts taken from reference TRBV28 and TRBJ2-1, reads DVKVTQSSRYLVKRTGEKVFLECVQDMDHENMFWYRQDPGLGLRLIYFSYDVKMKEKGDIPEGYSVSREKKERFSLILESASTNQTSMYLCASSSQGGRHGQFFGPGTRLTVL.

The rearrangement uses TRBV27 and TRBJ1-2; maybe TRBD1 (6 bases). This CDR3 is built from 13 residues. The V and J ends lost 5 bases and 3 bases respectively, with 10 bases between them. Germline V gene data show CDR1 as MNHEY and CDR2 as SMNVEV (reference sequence). The CDR3 region has the DNA TGTGCCAGCAGTCCACGGACAGACTATGGCTACACCTTC. Its translation is CASSPRTDYGYTF.

V usage is TRBV28 and J usage is TRBJ1-1, with 12 bases lining up with TRBD1. Germline V gene lookup returns CDR1 MDHEN and CDR2 SYDVKM. The CDR3 length is 13 residues. V trimming: 11 bases; J trimming: 1 base; junction bases outside the gene matches: 2. DNA of the CDR3: TGTGCCGGGGACAGGGGGCCGAACACTGAAGCTTTCTTT. Translated: CAGDRGPNTEAFF.

V gene TRBV5-6 combines with J gene TRBJ2-2; D unclear. The V end was cut by 3 bases, the J end by 2 bases, with 5 bases between. The CDR3 spans 13 residues. Per germline, CDR1 SGHDT and CDR2 YYEEEE. CDR3 coding DNA: TGTGCCAGCAGCTCGTTTAACACCGGGGAGCTGTTTTTT. Translated: CASSSFNTGELFF.

The chain joins TRBV5-6 to TRBJ2-7; 7 nucleotides align to TRBD1. The CDR3 runs 12 residues. Looked up from germline, CDR1 is SGHDT and CDR2 is YYEEEE. The V gene end was trimmed by 3 bases and the J gene end by 5 bases; junction bases not matched to a gene: 2. The CDR3 here is CASSSTGNEQYF. The CDR3 DNA reads as TGTGCCAGCAGCTCGACAGGGAACGAGCAGTACTTC.

V gene TRBV7-2 combines with J gene TRBJ1-1; 11 bases agree with TRBD1. Trimming at V came to 3 bases and at J to 1 base, leaving 1 base not matched to a gene. CDR3 length: 15 amino acids. From germline, CDR1 is SGHTA and CDR2 FQGNSA. This CDR3 reads CASSFGTGGNTEAFF. The CDR3, as DNA: TGTGCCAGCAGCTTCGGGACAGGGGGGAACACTGAAGCTTTCTTT. Supplemented by reference TRBV7-2 and TRBJ1-1, the full variable domain reads GAGVSQSPSNKVTEKGKDVELRCDPISGHTALYWYRQSLGQGLEFLIYFQGNSAPDKSGLPSDRFSAERTGGSVSTLTIQRTQQEDSAVYLCASSFGTGGNTEAFFGQGTRLTVV.

This chain connects TRBV28 to TRBJ2-7; 10 bases map to TRBD1. Germline trimming cut 6 bases from V and 5 bases from J; bases unmatched to any gene: 10. The CDR3 runs 15 residues. In germline, CDR1 is MDHEN, CDR2 SYDVKM. The CDR3 coding sequence is TGTGCCAGCAGCACCTCCGGGACAGGGGCCCACGAGCAGTACTTC. This sequence encodes CASSTSGTGAHEQYF. The whole variable domain, filled in from reference TRBV28 and TRBJ2-7, reads DVKVTQSSRYLVKRTGEKVFLECVQDMDHENMFWYRQDPGLGLRLIYFSYDVKMKEKGDIPEGYSVSREKKERFSLILESASTNQTSMYLCASSTSGTGAHEQYFGPGTRLTVT.

This chain connects TRBV10-2 to TRBJ2-3, with 15 bases matching TRBD2. Germline loops: CDR1 WSHSY, CDR2 SAAADI. Trimming cost V 8 bases and J 4 bases; bases outside gene matches: 31. The CDR3 totals 24 residues. The CDR3 protein is CASGSPGQGVERTSGRASADTQYF. The DNA of the CDR3 is TGCGCCAGCGGTTCCCCGGGACAGGGGGTCGAACGGACTAGCGGGAGGGCCTCGGCAGATACGCAGTATTTT.

J is TRBJ2-4 and V is TRBV5-1; D unresolved. Trimming removed 0 bases from V and 0 bases from J, with 4 bases in between. Germline CDR1 SGHRS, CDR2 YFSETQ. The CDR3 spans 14 residues. CDR3 loop: CASSLELAKNIQYF. CDR3 nucleotides: TGCGCCAGCAGCTTGGAACTAGCCAAAAACATTCAGTACTTC.

The chain recombines TRBV27 with TRBJ1-2; D is perhaps TRBD1 (6 bases). The germline V gene encodes CDR1 MNHEY and CDR2 SMNVEV (reference sequence). V was trimmed by 2 bases and J by 4 bases, leaving 14 bases between them. This CDR3 is built from 15 residues. The CDR3 coding sequence is TGTGCCAGCAGTTTAAGGGGGAGGGGTTTCTATGGCTACACCTTC. Translation: CASSLRGRGFYGYTF.

V gene TRBV5-5 combines with J gene TRBJ1-5; D is undetermined. The germline V and J ends were trimmed by 0 bases and 0 bases, with 4 bases remaining between them. The germline CDR1 and CDR2 sequences are SGHKS and YYEKEE (reference sequence). The CDR3 covers 14 residues. In DNA form, the CDR3 reads TGTGCCAGCAGCTTGGACGGTAGCAATCAGCCCCAGCATTTT. Translation: CASSLDGSNQPQHF. Looking up the rest from reference TRBV5-5 and TRBJ1-5 gives the full variable domain: DAGVTQSPTHLIKTRGQQVTLRCSPISGHKSVSWYQQVLGQGPQFIFQYYEKEERGRGNFPDRFSARQFPNYSSELNVNALLLGDSALYLCASSLDGSNQPQHFGDGTRLSIL.

The V call is TRBV6-5, the J call TRBJ2-1; maybe TRBD2 (6 bases). The germline V gene encodes CDR1 MNHEY and CDR2 SVGAGI. The CDR3 loop spans 12 amino acids. Deletions cut 6 bases from V and 8 bases from J, with 11 bases between. CDR3 DNA: TGTGCCAGCAGCTCCGCGGGGTATGAGCAGTTCTTC. Residues: CASSSAGYEQFF.

This chain connects TRBV27 to TRBJ2-5, with 7 bases lining up with TRBD1. The V gene's germline CDR1 is MNHEY and CDR2 SMNVEV (reference sequence). The CDR3 is 14 residues long. V was pared by 6 bases and J by 5 bases, with 9 bases of the junction left unmatched. The CDR3 protein is CASSQQGPAETQYF. DNA of the CDR3: TGTGCCAGCAGCCAACAGGGGCCGGCGGAGACCCAGTACTTC.

The chain has TRBV7-2 and TRBJ1-5, with 8 bases that match TRBD1. This CDR3 is built from 13 residues. Germline values: CDR1 SGHTA, CDR2 FQGNSA. With V trimmed by 3 bases and J by 6 bases, 1 base remained unmatched. The CDR3 DNA follows: TGTGCCAGCAGCTTCGACAGGGGTCAGCCCCAGCATTTT. Its protein is CASSFDRGQPQHF.

The chain links TRBV2 to TRBJ1-6; D uncertain. CDR1 SNHLY and CDR2 FYNNEI come from the germline V gene. This CDR3 contains 16 residues. V gave up 1 base and J gave up 0 bases, with 7 bases separating them. The CDR3 here is CASSEGGSSYNSPLHF. For the CDR3, the DNA is TGTGCCAGCAGTGAAGGTGGTAGCTCCTATAATTCACCCCTCCACTTT.

The rearrangement joins TRBV5-1 to TRBJ1-1; possibly TRBD1 for D (5 bases). This CDR3 comprises 16 residues. Per germline, CDR1 SGHRS and CDR2 YFSETQ. With 0 bases removed from V and 1 base from J, the gap between germline ends came to 13 bases. For the CDR3, the DNA is TGCGCCAGCAGCTTGGAGGGTACAGGTCAGAACACTGAAGCTTTCTTT. Encoded protein: CASSLEGTGQNTEAFF. The complete variable domain, with remaining parts taken from reference TRBV5-1 and TRBJ1-1, reads KAGVTQTPRYLIKTRGQQVTLSCSPISGHRSVSWYQQTPGQGLQFLFEYFSETQRNKGNFPGRFSGRQFSNSRSEMNVSTLELGDSALYLCASSLEGTGQNTEAFFGQGTRLTVV.

The rearrangement joins TRBV4-2 to TRBJ1-2, with D hard to call. The V gene's germline CDR1 is LGHNA and CDR2 YNFKEQ. The CDR3 covers 13 residues. Trimming removed 1 base at V and 10 bases at J, with 13 bases between. The DNA for the CDR3 is TGTGCCAGCAGCCAAGTCACCCAGTTTGACTACACCTTC. Amino acids: CASSQVTQFDYTF.

This sequence joins TRBV10-3 and TRBJ1-1; D may be TRBD1 (5 bases). With 4 bases removed from V and 0 bases from J, the gap between germline ends came to 9 bases. CDR3 size: 14 residues. Germline V gene lookup returns CDR1 ENHRY and CDR2 SYGVKD. The CDR3 DNA follows: TGTGCCATCAGTGGGGGGGTCATGAACACTGAAGCTTTCTTT. Protein product: CAISGGVMNTEAFF.

The chain's CDR3 is CASSMRSQGETQYF. The DNA of the CDR3 is TGTGCCAGTAGTATGAGGAGCCAAGGAGAGACCCAGTACTTC. The chain carries TRBV19 and TRBJ2-5; no clear D gene. V was clipped by 3 bases and J by 4 bases, with 12 bases between them. Germline CDR1 reads LNHDA; CDR2 reads SQIVND (reference sequence). The CDR3 length is 14 residues.

The gene calls are TRBV6-4 and TRBJ1-1; D gene unclear. Germline assignment: CDR1 MRHNA and CDR2 SNTAGT. The CDR3 is 13 amino acids. Trimming took off 5 bases at V and 1 base at J, with 8 bases between the two ends. CDR3 DNA sequence: TGTGCCAGCAGTAGAACAGAGAACACTGAAGCTTTCTTT. Translated: CASSRTENTEAFF.